Shown below are 13 T cell receptor beta chains from a single sample sequenced in a study of cytomegalovirus exposure and HLA in healthy donors. The PCR ran on 60 Vbeta and 13 Jbeta primers. Libraries were prepared by immunoSEQ multiplex PCR; TCRdb keeps only in-frame clonotypes and omits some of them. The sample yields more than 150,000 clones, 70% to 90% seen once. The specimen sequenced was PBMCs. All receptors come from a woman in her 30s in good health and CMV-seronegative.

This chain joins TRBV11-2 and TRBJ2-4, with a weak D call TRBD2 (5 bases). The CDR3 covers 18 residues. The V gene's germline CDR1 is SGHAT and CDR2 FQNNGV. The V gene lost 0 bases and the J gene lost 1 base, with 16 bases spanning the gap. CDR3 amino acids: CASSLDLYVRVAKNIQYF. The DNA of the CDR3 is TGTGCCAGCAGCTTAGATTTGTACGTGCGGGTCGCCAAAAACATTCAGTACTTC.

This rearrangement joins TRBV7-7 to TRBJ2-3; possibly TRBD2 for D (5 bases). The germline gives CDR1 SSHAT, CDR2 FNYEAQ (reference sequence). Trimming took off 5 bases at V and 2 bases at J, with 11 bases between the two ends. This CDR3 comprises 14 residues. The CDR3 nucleotides are TGTGCCAGCAGCCCCGGGGAGATCACAGATACGCAGTATTTT. Its protein is CASSPGEITDTQYF.

This chain joins TRBV4-1 and TRBJ1-1, with TRBD1 identical over 7 bases. From germline, CDR1 is MGHRA and CDR2 YSYEKL. V lost 3 bases, J lost 2 bases, and 12 bases stayed unmatched. The CDR3 spans 17 residues. The CDR3 DNA reads as TGCGCCAGCAGCCAGCGAACCCTGGGACAGCTTAACACTGAAGCTTTCTTT. Encoded protein: CASSQRTLGQLNTEAFF.

The genes are TRBV7-3 and TRBJ2-1; 13 nucleotides line up with TRBD2. The ends lost 5 bases at V and 2 bases at J; junction bases unmatched: 6. Germline CDR1 and CDR2: SGHTA and FQGTGA. This CDR3 has 17 amino acids. The CDR3 reads CASSAPGLAGPYNEQFF. The CDR3 nucleotides are TGTGCCAGCAGCGCTCCGGGACTAGCGGGACCCTACAATGAGCAGTTCTTC.

This clone was seen a single time. In DNA form, the CDR3 reads TGTGCCTGGAGTGTACAGTCGGGACACCACCAAGAGACCCAGTACTTC. Amino acid sequence: CAWSVQSGHHQETQYF. The V gene is TRBV30, the J gene TRBJ2-5, with D tentatively TRBD1 (6 bases). V lost 0 bases, J lost 0 bases, and 14 bases lay in between. This CDR3 has 16 residues. Per germline, CDR1 GTSNPN and CDR2 SVGIG (reference sequence).

V gene TRBV19 combines with J gene TRBJ1-3; TRBD1 aligns across 8 bases. Trimming cost V 6 bases and J 0 bases; bases outside gene matches: 4. Per germline, CDR1 LNHDA and CDR2 SQIVND (reference sequence). This CDR3 is 15 amino acids long. The CDR3 DNA sequence: TGTGCCAGTAGGGGGACAGGCAACTCTGGAAACACCATATATTTT. Protein: CASRGTGNSGNTIYF.

This chain connects TRBV2 to TRBJ2-7; 7 bases fit TRBD1. The germline gives CDR1 SNHLY, CDR2 FYNNEI. V was pared by 2 bases and J by 6 bases, with 7 bases of the junction left unmatched. This CDR3 spans 14 amino acids. The chain's CDR3 is CASSEMGQGVEQYF. As DNA, the CDR3 is TGTGCCAGCAGTGAAATGGGGCAGGGGGTCGAGCAGTACTTC. The entire variable domain, with the rest obtained from reference TRBV2 and TRBJ2-7, is as follows: EPEVTQTPSHQVTQMGQEVILRCVPISNHLYFYWYRQILGQKVEFLVSFYNNEISEKSEIFDDQFSVERPDGSNFTLKIRSTKLEDSAMYFCASSEMGQGVEQYFGPGTRLTVT.

This clone was seen at least ten times. The chain joins TRBV6-1 to TRBJ2-4, with D maybe TRBD2 (6 bases). Per germline, CDR1 MNHNS and CDR2 SASEGT. This CDR3 region has 18 residues. V lost 0 bases, J lost 1 base, and 16 bases lay in between. This CDR3 reads CASSEAPSGVRAKNIQYF. In DNA form, the CDR3 reads TGTGCCAGCAGTGAAGCGCCGTCGGGGGTGAGGGCCAAAAACATTCAGTACTTC.

The chain joins TRBV4-1 to TRBJ1-1; D uncertain. Trimming stripped 3 bases from V and 6 bases from J, with 20 bases between. CDR1 is MGHRA and CDR2 is YSYEKL in the germline V gene. This CDR3 region has 16 residues. CDR3 DNA: TGCGCCAGCAGCCACGCGGCGACGGCGAGTGTGCCTGAAGCTTTCTTT. It is translated as CASSHAATASVPEAFF.

The rearrangement joins TRBV4-3 to TRBJ2-3, with 9 bases fitting TRBD1. The CDR3 sequence is 16 residues long. V was clipped by 5 bases and J by 4 bases; unmatched bases: 10. Germline lookup yields CDR1 LGHNA and CDR2 YSLEER. Here the CDR3 DNA reads TGCGCCAGCAGCAAACAGGGGGCTATCGACTCAGATACGCAGTATTTT. It encodes CASSKQGAIDSDTQYF.

The genes are TRBV7-2 and TRBJ2-5; D uncertain. V lost 2 bases and J 4 bases, leaving 11 bases between the germline ends. This CDR3 contains 14 residues. Germline CDR1 reads SGHTA; CDR2 reads FQGNSA. The CDR3 DNA sequence: TGTGCCAGCAGCTTATTCGGTAATTCAGAGACCCAGTACTTC. Translation gives CASSLFGNSETQYF.

This rearrangement joins TRBV9 to TRBJ2-5; TRBD1 might be the D (5 bases). The CDR3 extends over 14 amino acids. Germline V gene data show CDR1 as SGDLS and CDR2 as YYNGEE. With 2 bases removed from V and 2 bases from J, the gap between germline ends came to 10 bases. In DNA form, the CDR3 reads TGTGCCAGCAGCGTTGACCGACAGCAAGAGACCCAGTACTTC. Residues: CASSVDRQQETQYF.

The CDR3: CASSAMTVPYEQYF. The CDR3 DNA is TGTGCCAGCAGTGCCATGACAGTTCCCTACGAGCAGTACTTC. The chain couples TRBV6-1 to TRBJ2-7, with D possibly matching TRBD1 (5 bases). From germline, CDR1 is MNHNS and CDR2 SASEGT. V gave up 4 bases and J gave up 2 bases, with 12 bases separating them. CDR3 length: 14 amino acids.